The 7 T cell receptor beta chains presented below share a single source sample, sequenced in a study of T cells after yellow fever vaccination. In TCRdb, the 5' RACE reads were re-called with MiXCR into one record per CDR3 protein. The sample contains tens of thousands of distinct CDR3 sequences, approximately 7% of which appear only once. Sequenced here: CD8+ T cells sorted from PBMCs, sampled approximately 40 days after the first yellow fever vaccination. The receptors were sampled from a man aged 18 to 29 who received the YFV17D yellow fever vaccine.

This clonotype was picked up many times. The chain joins TRBV4-1 to TRBJ1-1, with D perhaps TRBD1 (5 bases). The CDR3 is 17 residues long. The V gene lost 4 bases and the J gene lost 4 bases, with 22 bases spanning the gap. Per germline, CDR1 MGHRA and CDR2 YSYEKL. CDR3 region: CASSPQGPGTYATEAFF. For the CDR3, the DNA is TGCGCCAGCAGCCCTCAAGGGCCCGGGACTTACGCCACTGAAGCTTTCTTT.

This clonotype was counted ten times or more. The genes are TRBV4-3 and TRBJ2-2; D is undetermined. Trimming took 2 bases from V and 7 from J, leaving 14 bases between them. CDR1 LGHNA and CDR2 YSLEER come from the germline V gene. The CDR3 covers 15 residues. The CDR3 loop is CASSQICRWNGELFF. DNA for the CDR3: TGCGCCAGCAGCCAAATATGCAGGTGGAACGGGGAGCTGTTTTTT.

At least ten counts were recorded for this clonotype. V gene TRBV4-2 combines with J gene TRBJ2-3; TRBD1 aligns across 9 bases. This CDR3 spans 16 amino acids. CDR1 and CDR2 (germline): LGHNA, YNFKEQ. The V gene end was trimmed by 0 bases and the J gene end by 5 bases; junction bases not matched to a gene: 6. CDR3: CASSQDPTGGQDTQYF. CDR3 sequence (DNA): TGTGCCAGCAGCCAAGACCCGACAGGGGGTCAAGATACGCAGTATTTT.

This chain joins TRBV20-1 and TRBJ2-5; a weak D match, TRBD2 (6 bases). This CDR3 has 12 residues. Germline CDR1 and CDR2: DFQATT and SNEGSKA (reference sequence). The CDR3 region is CRASSSEETQYF. The DNA for the CDR3 is TGCAGGGCCTCGTCTAGCGAAGAGACCCAGTACTTC.

The V and J genes are TRBV5-1 and TRBJ2-7, with D possibly being TRBD1 (6 bases). V shed 0 bases and J shed 6 bases, with 13 bases lying between them. Germline V lookup: CDR1 SGHRS, CDR2 YFSETQ. The CDR3 runs 14 residues. CDR3 region: CASSLEAGVTEQYF. CDR3 in DNA: TGCGCCAGCAGCTTGGAGGCAGGGGTTACCGAGCAGTACTTC. Variable domain in full (rest from reference TRBV5-1 and TRBJ2-7): KAGVTQTPRYLIKTRGQQVTLSCSPISGHRSVSWYQQTPGQGLQFLFEYFSETQRNKGNFPGRFSGRQFSNSRSEMNVSTLELGDSALYLCASSLEAGVTEQYFGPGTRLTVT.

At least ten counts were recorded for this clonotype. This chain uses TRBV5-5 with TRBJ1-1, with D hard to call. The CDR3 has 13 amino acids. The V gene lost 2 bases and the J gene lost 2 bases, with 7 bases spanning the gap. Per the germline V gene, CDR1 is SGHKS and CDR2 is YYEKEE (reference sequence). The CDR3 DNA sequence: TGTGCCAGCAGCTTAGGCACTAACACTGAAGCTTTCTTT. This translates into CASSLGTNTEAFF.

This clonotype was seen more than once but under ten times. V and J are TRBV6-5 and TRBJ2-1; 8 bases map to TRBD2. V gave up 5 bases and J gave up 4 bases; unmatched junction bases: 10. Germline-derived CDR1 and CDR2 are MNHEY and SVGAGI. This CDR3 spans 16 amino acids. CDR3 DNA: TGTGCCAGCAGTCCGTCCGGCGGGGGGTTTTACAATGAGCAGTTCTTC. Amino acids: CASSPSGGGFYNEQFF.